Here is one TCR beta chain with its context. This sample is part of a study of blood T cell repertoires in COVID-19. About the study: T cells, B-cell-depleted T cells, or PBMCs provided the cDNA or gDNA that served as material.

The germline V gene has CDR1 LNHDA and CDR2 SQIVND (reference sequence). This CDR3 comprises 19 residues. J lost 2 bases, V lost 6 bases, and 12 bases had no gene match. Authors' processing steps: Cell counts per sample came from amplifying reference gene primers. Profiled with immunoSEQ multiplex PCR; TCRdb holds only in-frame clones, not every one. V and J calls plus clone size are reproduced from that table; the DNA served to infer D and trimming. The sample includes tens of thousands of clones, more than 70% seen only once; the top ten take over 3%. Sequencing used peripheral blood. The receptor was isolated from a man aged 70 or older with acute or convalescent COVID-19. The rearrangement links TRBV19 to TRBJ2-1, with 14 bases lining up with TRBD2. The CDR3 DNA follows: TGTGCCAGTAGCCATTCGAGGACTAGCGGGGGGCGCCCCTACAATGAGCAGTTCTTC. This gives the protein CASSHSRTSGGRPYNEQFF.